The rows below give T cell receptor beta chains drawn from one sample of a study of blood T cell repertoires in COVID-19. Assay: immunoSEQ multiplex PCR; the TCRdb copy retains only in-frame clones and omits some. The table lists some 100,000 clones, more than 65% of them singletons. Sequencing input: peripheral blood. Receptors were obtained from a human donor in a cohort sampled during active COVID-19. The conserved cysteine and the conserved F or W are not part of the CDR3 here. Each record gives: J gene, V gene, CDR3 protein.

TRBJ2-7,TRBV28,ASSFAASGSLYEQY
TRBJ2-1,TRBV7-9,ASSPRQGVSYNEQF
TRBJ1-3,TRBV6-1,ASKSSGNTIY
TRBJ2-5,TRBV5-1,ASSRAGVKETQY
TRBJ2-2,TRBV7-9,ASTTALTGTGELF
TRBJ1-2,TRBV5-4,ASSVPTGINYGYT
TRBJ1-2,TRBV5-1,ASSPRTGGGNYGYT
TRBJ2-7,TRBV11-1,ASSFEVGAGAYEQY
TRBJ1-4,TRBV30,AWAKRRAGGEKLF
TRBJ1-5,TRBV11-2,ASSSGGRGSNQPQH
TRBJ1-4,TRBV7-9,ASIDWAGAGRTNEKLF
TRBJ1-2,TRBV29-1,SVGGTGGNYGYT
TRBJ1-1,TRBV28,ASRRTGTNTEAF
TRBJ2-1,TRBV5-6,ASSFSWNEQF
TRBJ2-1,TRBV2,ATTTSGRSGEQF
TRBJ2-3,TRBV20-1,SASRLAEFTDTQY
TRBJ2-3,TRBV5-1,ASSPGSPTPTDTQY
TRBJ1-4,TRBV2,ASSVGESNEKLF
TRBJ2-3,TRBV9,ASSPLKVAGGRTNTDTQY
TRBJ2-3,TRBV6-5,ASSRDRGQADTQY
TRBJ2-1,TRBV7-8,ASSYSGGPYNEQF
TRBJ2-1,TRBV3-1/TRBV3-2,ASSQDSGASNEQF
TRBJ1-3,TRBV2,ASRGDLGGNTIY
TRBJ2-4,TRBV28,ASSRPDLAKNIQY
TRBJ2-7,TRBV5-4,ASSGLAGGIAGEQY
TRBJ1-1,TRBV6-6,ASSYQQNTEAF
TRBJ1-2,TRBV10-3,AISESSYYGYT
TRBJ1-1,TRBV29-1,SVEVLRGAF
TRBJ1-3,TRBV2,ASSERTVGNTIY
TRBJ1-2,TRBV7-2,ASSLGQNYGYT
TRBJ1-3,TRBV20-1,RAASGNTIY
TRBJ2-1,TRBV7-9,ASSLGGTIYEQF
TRBJ2-3,TRBV19,ASRDAKLADTQY
TRBJ1-3,TRBV11-2,ASSLNWEVGPTGNTIY
TRBJ2-1,TRBV2,ASSEMGGSYNEQF
TRBJ1-1,TRBV12-3/TRBV12-4,ASRRNQGTEAF
TRBJ1-5,TRBV18,ASSPRGQNNQPQH
TRBJ1-3,TRBV18,ASSPLEGLSGNTIY
TRBJ2-1,TRBV12-3/TRBV12-4,ASSGPQGNEQF
TRBJ1-1,TRBV5-4,ASSLQGEAF
TRBJ1-4,TRBV3-1/TRBV3-2,ASSHSEDNEKLF
TRBJ1-6,TRBV5-5,ASSLQEAVYNSPLH
TRBJ2-7,TRBV18,ASSPPGTGPYEQY
TRBJ1-2,TRBV7-9,ASTLDRGDGYT
TRBJ2-5,TRBV7-9,ASSRPGLTQETQY
TRBJ1-2,TRBV27,ASSSHLGGKGHYGYT
TRBJ1-2,TRBV7-3,ASSPTGGGDGYT
TRBJ2-4,TRBV6-5,ASQQVYDKNIQY
TRBJ2-1,TRBV25-1,ASRGAGSSYNEQF
TRBJ2-7,TRBV7-8,ASSLGAGFVYEQY
TRBJ1-5,TRBV30,AWSVGTGGFSNQPQH